The next 21 T cell receptor beta chains were all read from a single sample in a study of cytomegalovirus exposure and HLA in healthy donors. The PCR contained 60 Vbeta and 13 Jbeta primers. Libraries were prepared by immunoSEQ multiplex PCR; TCRdb keeps only in-frame clonotypes and omits some of them. The listing contains about 160,000 clones. Sequences were obtained from PBMCs. Every receptor here comes from a man younger than 45 in good health and CMV-seronegative.

V usage is TRBV2 and J usage is TRBJ2-3; 7 bases match TRBD2. This CDR3 contains 15 residues. Germline V CDR1 and CDR2: SNHLY, FYNNEI. The CDR3 here is CAGLRLALSTDTQYF. The CDR3 region has the DNA TGTGCAGGCTTGAGACTAGCATTAAGCACAGATACGCAGTATTTT.

The genes are TRBV5-4 and TRBJ2-1; D is uncertain. Trimming left V 4 bases short and J 3 bases short, with 8 bases between. Germline V gene sequence: CDR1 SGHNT, CDR2 YYREEE (reference sequence). This CDR3 region has 13 residues. CDR3 in DNA: TGTGCCAGCAGCCGGAGTCGCTACAATGAGCAGTTCTTC. It translates to CASSRSRYNEQFF.

The rearrangement uses TRBV6-1 and TRBJ1-5, with 11 bases identical to TRBD1. This CDR3 is 14 amino acids long. Germline CDR1 and CDR2: MNHNS and SASEGT. V gave up 4 bases and J gave up 6 bases; unmatched junction bases: 2. The CDR3 region is CASSGDRGAQPQHF. In DNA form, the CDR3 reads TGTGCCAGCAGTGGGGACAGGGGGGCTCAGCCCCAGCATTTT.

The chain employs TRBV11-3 and TRBJ1-2; TRBD1 aligns across 10 bases. J gave up 8 bases and V 7 bases, and 7 bases lay outside the gene matches. The CDR3 is made up of 13 amino acids. Germline V lookup: CDR1 SGHNT, CDR2 YENEEA. DNA for the CDR3: TGTGCCAGCAACCTCGGGACAGGGGACGGCTACACCTTC. Translated: CASNLGTGDGYTF.

The V call is TRBV5-6, the J call TRBJ1-1; possibly TRBD1 for D (5 bases). The V gene lost 3 bases and the J gene lost 5 bases, with 17 bases spanning the gap. Per germline, CDR1 SGHDT and CDR2 YYEEEE. This CDR3 is built from 15 residues. The CDR3 sequence is CASSWTWGARTEAFF. The CDR3 DNA sequence: TGTGCCAGCAGCTGGACCTGGGGCGCGAGGACTGAAGCTTTCTTT.

CDR3 sequence reads: CASSPSPFAEQYF. The CDR3 DNA reads TGTGCCAGCTCACCATCGCCTTTCGCCGAGCAGTACTTC. The V and J genes are TRBV18 and TRBJ2-5; D ambiguous. Matching the DNA end better, TRBJ2-7 makes the J call doubtful. Germline V CDR1 and CDR2: KGHSH, LQKENI. This CDR3 is 13 amino acids long.

The chain joins TRBV27 to TRBJ2-7; a weak D match, TRBD1 (6 bases). The CDR3 covers 15 residues. Trimming shortened V by 4 bases and J by 5 bases, and 18 bases separated the two germline ends. Germline CDR1 reads MNHEY; CDR2 reads SMNVEV (reference sequence). Here the CDR3 reads CASSSDLQGFDEQYF. DNA of the CDR3: TGTGCCAGCAGTTCCGATTTACAGGGTTTCGACGAGCAGTACTTC.

The V gene is TRBV7-2, the J gene TRBJ2-3, with a tentative D call TRBD2 (6 bases). Looked up from germline, CDR1 is SGHTA and CDR2 is FQGNSA. Trimming took off 10 bases at V and 0 bases at J, with 11 bases between the two ends. The CDR3 spans 13 residues. Here the CDR3 reads CAIRGISTDTQYF. DNA for the CDR3: TGTGCCATCCGGGGGATCAGCACAGATACGCAGTATTTT.

The rearrangement joins TRBV18 to TRBJ2-7, with TRBD2 identical over 13 bases. This CDR3 has 20 amino acids. The trim removed 3 bases at V and 5 bases at J, leaving 19 bases unmatched. CDR1 and CDR2 (germline): KGHSH, LQKENI. Written as DNA, the CDR3 is TGTGCCAGCTCACCGATACGTTTGGGACTAGCGGGGCCGGATATCCACGAGCAGTACTTC. Protein product: CASSPIRLGLAGPDIHEQYF.

The V and J genes are TRBV7-3 and TRBJ1-2, with D uncertain. The CDR3 length is 13 residues. Trimming removed 5 bases from V and 7 bases from J, with 14 bases in between. The germline V gene has CDR1 SGHTA and CDR2 FQGTGA. CDR3 nucleotide sequence: TGTGCCAGCAGCGACTATCTGGTCCTTGGCTACACCTTC. Its translation: CASSDYLVLGYTF.

V usage is TRBV9 and J usage is TRBJ2-4; TRBD2 matches 8 bases. The germline V gene encodes CDR1 SGDLS and CDR2 YYNGEE. The CDR3 contains 16 residues. V lost 0 bases to trimming and J lost 3 bases; unmatched junction nucleotides: 5. CDR3 sequence reads: CASSVAPTSGKNIQYF. The CDR3 DNA is TGTGCCAGCAGCGTAGCCCCCACTAGCGGCAAAAACATTCAGTACTTC.

J is TRBJ1-3 and V is TRBV7-8; 12 bases match TRBD1. Germline V CDR1 and CDR2: SGHVS, FQNEAQ. V shed 2 bases, J shed 8 bases, and the junction held 7 bases outside the gene matches. The CDR3 sequence is 16 residues long. The CDR3, as DNA: TGTGCCAGCAGCTTATCTCTCGGGACAGGGGGCTACACCATATATTTT. This codes for CASSLSLGTGGYTIYF.

The V gene is TRBV19, the J gene TRBJ1-5, with 7 positions matching TRBD1. With 6 bases clipped from V and 2 bases from J, the junction kept 4 bases outside the gene matches. Germline V lookup: CDR1 LNHDA, CDR2 SQIVND (reference sequence). The CDR3 has 14 residues. CDR3 protein: CASRKTGGNQPQHF. The DNA of the CDR3 is TGTGCCAGTAGAAAAACAGGGGGCAATCAGCCCCAGCATTTT.

The V call is TRBV29-1, the J call TRBJ1-6; possibly TRBD1 for D (6 bases). V was shortened by 5 bases and J by 9 bases, with 14 bases between the two germline ends. This CDR3 has 13 residues. The germline V gene has CDR1 SQVTM and CDR2 ANQGSEA. The CDR3 DNA sequence: TGCAGCGTTTCTGGACAGCGGGGTTCACCCCTCCACTTT. Residues: CSVSGQRGSPLHF. Full variable domain (outside the CDR3, taken from reference TRBV29-1 and TRBJ1-6): SAVISQKPSRDICQRGTSLTIQCQVDSQVTMMFWYRQQPGQSLTLIATANQGSEATYESGFVIDKFPISRPNLTFSTLTVSNMSPEDSSIYLCSVSGQRGSPLHFGNGTRLTVT.

The rearrangement joins TRBV2 to TRBJ1-2; D is unresolved. V dropped 5 bases and J dropped 0 bases, with 10 bases sitting between them. Germline V lookup: CDR1 SNHLY, CDR2 FYNNEI. The CDR3 spans 14 residues. The CDR3 loop reads CASSYSGPNYGYTF. CDR3 in DNA: TGTGCCAGCAGTTATTCGGGTCCTAACTATGGCTACACCTTC. Full variable domain (rest looked up from reference TRBV2 and TRBJ1-2): EPEVTQTPSHQVTQMGQEVILRCVPISNHLYFYWYRQILGQKVEFLVSFYNNEISEKSEIFDDQFSVERPDGSNFTLKIRSTKLEDSAMYFCASSYSGPNYGYTFGSGTRLTVV.

This chain links TRBV2 with TRBJ1-2; 7 bases match TRBD1. V shed 5 bases, J shed 8 bases, and the junction held 5 bases outside the gene matches. From germline, CDR1 is SNHLY and CDR2 FYNNEI. The CDR3 sequence is 12 residues long. Written as DNA, the CDR3 is TGTGCCAGCAGTCCGACAGGGTTGGGCTACACCTTC. As protein: CASSPTGLGYTF.

The rearrangement joins TRBV27 to TRBJ2-5; 12 bases align to TRBD2. The V and J ends lost 1 base and 4 bases, in that order; junction bases with no gene match: 13. The length of the CDR3 is 19 residues. CDR1 and CDR2 from the germline V gene are MNHEY and SMNVEV (reference sequence). This chain's CDR3 is CASSLLLAGGPALRETQYF. The CDR3 nucleotides are TGTGCCAGCAGTTTATTGCTAGCGGGAGGGCCAGCTCTGAGAGAGACCCAGTACTTC.

This chain joins TRBV5-6 and TRBJ2-3; a possible D gene is TRBD2 (6 bases). The CDR3 consists of 15 residues. Trimming took 1 base from V and 4 from J, leaving 13 bases between them. CDR1 is SGHDT, CDR2 YYEEEE, per germline. The CDR3 DNA is TGTGCCAGCAGCTTGCCACTAGCTGGGGCAGATACGCAGTATTTT. Amino acids: CASSLPLAGADTQYF.

The rearrangement uses TRBV11-2 and TRBJ2-3; 8 bases agree with TRBD2. Trimming removed 2 bases from V and 3 bases from J; junction bases left unmatched: 7. The CDR3 is made up of 16 amino acids. CDR1 and CDR2 (germline): SGHAT, FQNNGV. The DNA of the CDR3 is TGTGCCAGCAGCTTACACGGTAGCGGGAATACAGATACGCAGTATTTT. This sequence encodes CASSLHGSGNTDTQYF.

This chain links TRBV5-5 with TRBJ2-3; 11 bases fit TRBD2. The germline CDR1 and CDR2 sequences are SGHKS and YYEKEE (reference sequence). V lost 2 bases, J lost 1 base, and 12 bases stayed unmatched. The CDR3 consists of 19 residues. The CDR3 DNA is TGTGCCAGCAGCTTACTCTTGACTAGCGGGATGGCTCGCACAGATACGCAGTATTTT. This translates into CASSLLLTSGMARTDTQYF.

CDR3 DNA: TGTGCCAGCAGCCCAAGACTCAGAAAGGAGCCCGAGCAGTACTTC. This translates into CASSPRLRKEPEQYF. The genes are TRBV7-9 and TRBJ2-7, with D unclear. Germline V gives CDR1 SEHNR, CDR2 FQNEAQ (reference sequence). Trimming shortened V by 5 bases and J by 6 bases, and 20 bases separated the two germline ends. The CDR3 loop spans 15 amino acids.